This T cell receptor (beta chain) was retrieved from a study of cytomegalovirus exposure and HLA in healthy donors. Study context: According to later analysis, the same platform produced the 90 to 150 validation and over 600 first-cohort repertoires. Study findings and constraints: That first-cohort TCR clusters tended to co-occur in the roughly 130 validation repertoires was found in a later analysis. In vitro testing confirmed a few CMV-associated chains as specific for CMV antigens. The classifier was said to identify cytomegalovirus status with high specificity and sensitivity.

Profiled with immunoSEQ multiplex PCR; TCRdb holds only in-frame clones, not every one. In the table there are 55,000 to 80,000 clones, roughly 94% of which are singletons. A single count supports this clone. Its antigen is unidentified. Germline CDR1 reads SNHLY; CDR2 reads FYNNEI. The CDR3 totals 15 residues. Trimming cost V 2 bases and J 7 bases; bases outside gene matches: 3. Sequenced material: PBMCs. The V call is TRBV2, the J call TRBJ2-2; 11 bases are shared with TRBD2. This receptor was taken from a man between 18 and 35 years old in good health and CMV-seropositive. The CDR3 bases are TGTGCCAGCAGTGAAATAGCGGGAGGGGTCGGGGAGCTGTTTTTT. Its protein product is CASSEIAGGVGELFF.